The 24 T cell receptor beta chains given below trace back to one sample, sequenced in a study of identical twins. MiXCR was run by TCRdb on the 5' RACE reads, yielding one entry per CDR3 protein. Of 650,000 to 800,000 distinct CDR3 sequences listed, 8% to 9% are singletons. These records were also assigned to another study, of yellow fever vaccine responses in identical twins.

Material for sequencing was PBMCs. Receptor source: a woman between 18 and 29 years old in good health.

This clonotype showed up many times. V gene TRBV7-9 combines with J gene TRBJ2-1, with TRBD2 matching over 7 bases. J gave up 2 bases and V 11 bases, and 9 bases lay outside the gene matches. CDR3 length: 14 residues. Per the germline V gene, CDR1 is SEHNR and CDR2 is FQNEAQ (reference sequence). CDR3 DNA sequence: TGTGCCTCCCAGGTCCGGGGGGCCTACAATGAGCAGTTCTTC. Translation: CASQVRGAYNEQFF.

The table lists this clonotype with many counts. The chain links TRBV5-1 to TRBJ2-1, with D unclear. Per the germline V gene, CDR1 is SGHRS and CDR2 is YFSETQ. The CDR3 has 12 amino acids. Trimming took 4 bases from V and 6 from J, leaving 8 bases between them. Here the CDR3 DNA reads TGCGCCAGCAGCCGGAGAATCAATGAGCAGTTCTTC. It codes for CASSRRINEQFF.

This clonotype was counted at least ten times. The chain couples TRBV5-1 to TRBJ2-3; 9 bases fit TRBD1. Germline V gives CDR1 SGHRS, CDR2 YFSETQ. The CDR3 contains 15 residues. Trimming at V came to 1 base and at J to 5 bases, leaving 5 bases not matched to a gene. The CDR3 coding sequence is TGCGCCAGCAGCTTGACCGGGACAGGGAAAGATACGCAGTATTTT. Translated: CASSLTGTGKDTQYF.

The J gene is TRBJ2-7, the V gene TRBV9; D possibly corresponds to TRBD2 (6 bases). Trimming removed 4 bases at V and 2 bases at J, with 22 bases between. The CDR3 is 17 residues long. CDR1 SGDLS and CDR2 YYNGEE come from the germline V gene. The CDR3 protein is CASSLKEAGTYTYEQYF. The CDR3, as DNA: TGTGCCAGCAGCCTAAAGGAGGCCGGGACTTACACCTACGAGCAGTACTTC.

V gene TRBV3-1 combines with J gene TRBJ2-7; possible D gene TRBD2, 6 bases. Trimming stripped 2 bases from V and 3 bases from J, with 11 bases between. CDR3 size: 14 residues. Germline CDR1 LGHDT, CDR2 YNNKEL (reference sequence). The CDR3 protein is CASSQKTSLYEQYF. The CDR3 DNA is TGTGCCAGCAGCCAAAAGACTAGTCTCTACGAGCAGTACTTC.

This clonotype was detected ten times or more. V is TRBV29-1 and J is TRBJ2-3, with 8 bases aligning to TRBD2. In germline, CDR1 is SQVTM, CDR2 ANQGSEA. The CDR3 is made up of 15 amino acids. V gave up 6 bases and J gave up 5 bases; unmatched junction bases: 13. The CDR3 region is CSVAGSGGRIDTQYF. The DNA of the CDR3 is TGCAGCGTCGCGGGCAGCGGGGGACGGATAGATACGCAGTATTTT.

The CDR3 reads CASTHKGEGWSDTQYF. CDR3 DNA: TGTGCCAGCACCCACAAGGGGGAAGGGTGGTCAGATACGCAGTATTTT. This chain links TRBV6-2 or TRBV6-3 with TRBJ2-3; tentative D call: TRBD1 (6 bases). Looked up from germline, CDR1 is MNHEY and CDR2 is SVGEGT. Trimming cost V 7 bases and J 4 bases, with 21 bases left between them. This CDR3 comprises 16 residues.

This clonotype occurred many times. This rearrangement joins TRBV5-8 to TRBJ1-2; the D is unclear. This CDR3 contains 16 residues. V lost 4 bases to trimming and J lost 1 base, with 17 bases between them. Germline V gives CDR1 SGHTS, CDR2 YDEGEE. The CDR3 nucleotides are TGTGCCAGCAGCCTCCTTTCACAGAGTGTTAACTATGGCTACACCTTC. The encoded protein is CASSLLSQSVNYGYTF.

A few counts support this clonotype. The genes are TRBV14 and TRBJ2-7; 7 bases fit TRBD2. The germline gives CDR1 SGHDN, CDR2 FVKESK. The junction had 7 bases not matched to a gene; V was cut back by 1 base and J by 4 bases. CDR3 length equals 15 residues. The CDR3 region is CASSQGRLREYEQYF. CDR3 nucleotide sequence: TGTGCCAGCAGCCAAGGTCGTTTGCGGGAGTACGAGCAGTACTTC.

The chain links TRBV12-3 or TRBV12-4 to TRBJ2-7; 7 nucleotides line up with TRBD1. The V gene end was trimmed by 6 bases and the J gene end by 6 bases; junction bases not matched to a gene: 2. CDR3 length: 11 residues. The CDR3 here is CASRNRGEQYF. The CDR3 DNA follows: TGTGCCAGCAGGAACAGGGGCGAGCAGTACTTC.

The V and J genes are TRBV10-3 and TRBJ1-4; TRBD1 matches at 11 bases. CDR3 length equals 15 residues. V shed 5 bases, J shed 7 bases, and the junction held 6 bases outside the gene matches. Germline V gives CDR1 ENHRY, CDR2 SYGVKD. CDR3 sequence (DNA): TGTGCCATCAGTTCCGGACAGGGGGCAGGTGAAAAACTGTTTTTT. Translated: CAISSGQGAGEKLFF.

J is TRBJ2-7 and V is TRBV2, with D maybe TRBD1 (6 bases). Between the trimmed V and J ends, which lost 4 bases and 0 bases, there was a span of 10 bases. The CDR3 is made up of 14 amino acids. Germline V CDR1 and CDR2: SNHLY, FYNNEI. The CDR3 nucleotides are TGTGCCAGCAGTGCAGGGGTGGGCTCCTACGAGCAGTACTTC. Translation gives CASSAGVGSYEQYF.

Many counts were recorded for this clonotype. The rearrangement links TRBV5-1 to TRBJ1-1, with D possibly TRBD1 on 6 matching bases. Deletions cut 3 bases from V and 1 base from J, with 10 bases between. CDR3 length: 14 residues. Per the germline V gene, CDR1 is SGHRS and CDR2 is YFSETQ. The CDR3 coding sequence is TGCGCCAGCAGCTACGGGACATCGAACACTGAAGCTTTCTTT. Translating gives CASSYGTSNTEAFF.

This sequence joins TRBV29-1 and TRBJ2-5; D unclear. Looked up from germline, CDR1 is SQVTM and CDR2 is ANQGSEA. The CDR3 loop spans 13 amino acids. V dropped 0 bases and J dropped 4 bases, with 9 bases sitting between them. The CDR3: CSVEDLPRETQYF. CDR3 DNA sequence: TGCAGCGTTGAAGACCTCCCCAGAGAGACCCAGTACTTC. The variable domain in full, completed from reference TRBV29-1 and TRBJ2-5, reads SAVISQKPSRDICQRGTSLTIQCQVDSQVTMMFWYRQQPGQSLTLIATANQGSEATYESGFVIDKFPISRPNLTFSTLTVSNMSPEDSSIYLCSVEDLPRETQYFGPGTRLLVL.

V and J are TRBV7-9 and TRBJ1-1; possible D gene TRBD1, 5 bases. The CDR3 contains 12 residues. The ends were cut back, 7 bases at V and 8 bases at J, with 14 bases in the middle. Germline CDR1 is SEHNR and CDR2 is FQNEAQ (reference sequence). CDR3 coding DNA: TGTGCCAGCACTAACGCGAGGGACGAAGCTTTCTTT. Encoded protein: CASTNARDEAFF.

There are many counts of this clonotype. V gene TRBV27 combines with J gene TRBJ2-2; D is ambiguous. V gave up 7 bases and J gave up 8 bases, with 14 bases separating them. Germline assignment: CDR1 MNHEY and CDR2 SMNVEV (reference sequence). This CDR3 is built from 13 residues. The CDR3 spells CASTDATLGELFF. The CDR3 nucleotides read TGTGCCAGCACCGACGCGACGTTGGGGGAGCTGTTTTTT.

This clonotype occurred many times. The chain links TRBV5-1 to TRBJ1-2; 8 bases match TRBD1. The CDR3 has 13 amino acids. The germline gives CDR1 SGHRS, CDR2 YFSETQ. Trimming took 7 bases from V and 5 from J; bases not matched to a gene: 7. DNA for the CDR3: TGCGCCAGCCAAAAGGACAGGGAATATGGCTACACCTTC. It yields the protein CASQKDREYGYTF. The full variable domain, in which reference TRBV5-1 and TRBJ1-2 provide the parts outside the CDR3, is KAGVTQTPRYLIKTRGQQVTLSCSPISGHRSVSWYQQTPGQGLQFLFEYFSETQRNKGNFPGRFSGRQFSNSRSEMNVSTLELGDSALYLCASQKDREYGYTFGSGTRLTVV.

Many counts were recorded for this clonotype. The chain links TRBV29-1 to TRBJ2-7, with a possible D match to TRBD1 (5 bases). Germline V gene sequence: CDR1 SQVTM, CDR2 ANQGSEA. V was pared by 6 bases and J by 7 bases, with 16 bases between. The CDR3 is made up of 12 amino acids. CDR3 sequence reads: CSVDTGPTEQYF. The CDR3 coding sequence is TGCAGCGTGGATACAGGTCCCACGGAGCAGTACTTC.

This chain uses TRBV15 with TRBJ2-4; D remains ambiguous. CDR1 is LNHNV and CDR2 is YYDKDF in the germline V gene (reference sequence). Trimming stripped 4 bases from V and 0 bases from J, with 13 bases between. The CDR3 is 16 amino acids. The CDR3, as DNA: TGTGCCACCAGCACACCACTTGCCCTAGCCAAAAACATTCAGTACTTC. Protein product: CATSTPLALAKNIQYF.

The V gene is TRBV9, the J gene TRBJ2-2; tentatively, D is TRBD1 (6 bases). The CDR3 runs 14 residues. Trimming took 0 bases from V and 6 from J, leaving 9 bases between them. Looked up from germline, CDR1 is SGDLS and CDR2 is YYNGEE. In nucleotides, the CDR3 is TGTGCCAGCAGCGTAGGACCAGGGGCCGGGGAGCTGTTTTTT. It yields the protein CASSVGPGAGELFF.

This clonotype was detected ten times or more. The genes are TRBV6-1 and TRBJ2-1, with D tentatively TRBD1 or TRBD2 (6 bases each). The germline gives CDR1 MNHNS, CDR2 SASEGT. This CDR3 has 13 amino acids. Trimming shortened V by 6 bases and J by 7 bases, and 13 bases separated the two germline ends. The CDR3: CASRREGGNEQFF. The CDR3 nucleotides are TGTGCCAGCAGGAGAGAGGGGGGAAATGAGCAGTTCTTC.

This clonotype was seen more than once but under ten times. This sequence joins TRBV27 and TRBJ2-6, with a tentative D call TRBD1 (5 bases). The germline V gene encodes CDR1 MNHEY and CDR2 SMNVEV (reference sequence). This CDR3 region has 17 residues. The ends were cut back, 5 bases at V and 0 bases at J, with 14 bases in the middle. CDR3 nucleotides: TGTGCCAGCAGTCCTAGGGGTTCCCTCTCTGGGGCCAACGTCCTGACTTTC. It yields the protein CASSPRGSLSGANVLTF.

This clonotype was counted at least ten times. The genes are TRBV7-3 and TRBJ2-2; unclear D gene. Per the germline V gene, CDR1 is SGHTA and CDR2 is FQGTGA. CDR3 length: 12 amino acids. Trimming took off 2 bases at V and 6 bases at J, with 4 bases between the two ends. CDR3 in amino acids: CASSLWPGELFF. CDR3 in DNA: TGTGCCAGCAGCTTATGGCCCGGGGAGCTGTTTTTT.

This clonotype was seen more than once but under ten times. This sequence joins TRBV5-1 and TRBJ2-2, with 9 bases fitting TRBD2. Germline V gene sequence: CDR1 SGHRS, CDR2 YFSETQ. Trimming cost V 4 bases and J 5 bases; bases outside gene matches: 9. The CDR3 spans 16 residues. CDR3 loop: CASSVPGLAFTGELFF. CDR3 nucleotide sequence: TGCGCCAGCAGCGTACCCGGACTAGCGTTTACCGGGGAGCTGTTTTTT. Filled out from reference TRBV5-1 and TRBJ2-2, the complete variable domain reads KAGVTQTPRYLIKTRGQQVTLSCSPISGHRSVSWYQQTPGQGLQFLFEYFSETQRNKGNFPGRFSGRQFSNSRSEMNVSTLELGDSALYLCASSVPGLAFTGELFFGEGSRLTVL.